The 4 T cell receptor beta chains below come from one sample, sequenced in a study of blood T cell repertoires in COVID-19. Profiling relied on immunoSEQ multiplex PCR, and the TCRdb table lists in-frame clones only, not all of them. The sample carries tens of thousands of clones, 89% recorded once. The sequenced sample consisted of peripheral blood. These receptors all come from a woman of 80 years or more with active COVID-19.

This clone was counted between two and nine times. The chain uses TRBV7-6 and TRBJ1-3, with a tentative D call TRBD1 (5 bases). This CDR3 has 15 amino acids. The germline V gene has CDR1 SGHVS and CDR2 FNYEAQ. Trimming removed 3 bases from V and 4 bases from J, with 13 bases in between. The CDR3 DNA reads TGTGCCAGCAGCTTGCGGGGGGTATCGGGAAACACCATATATTTT. Residues: CASSLRGVSGNTIYF.

The rearrangement uses TRBV18 and TRBJ2-3, with 9 bases identical to TRBD1. J gave up 5 bases and V 3 bases, and 9 bases lay outside the gene matches. The germline V gene has CDR1 KGHSH and CDR2 LQKENI. The CDR3 consists of 16 residues. CDR3 sequence reads: CASSPARRQGGDTQYF. CDR3 nucleotide sequence: TGTGCCAGCTCACCCGCCCGCCGACAGGGGGGAGATACGCAGTATTTT.

The rearrangement uses TRBV7-4 and TRBJ2-6; no reliable D call. V lost 1 base, J lost 0 bases, and 10 bases lay in between. The CDR3 is made up of 17 amino acids. CDR1 SGHVT and CDR2 SQSDAQ come from the germline V gene. CDR3 DNA sequence: TGTGCCAGCAGCTTAGTTCCACCTAGCTCTGGGGCCAACGTCCTGACTTTC. It codes for CASSLVPPSSGANVLTF. Complete variable domain (other parts from reference TRBV7-4 and TRBJ2-6): GAGVSQSPRYKVAKRGRDVALRCDSISGHVTLYWYRQTLGQGSEVLTYSQSDAQRDKSGRPSGRFSAERPERSVSTLKIQRTEQGDSAVYLCASSLVPPSSGANVLTFGAGSRLTVL.

The CDR3 coding sequence is TGTGCCAGCAGTCCCCGACAGGGGAACACCGGGGAGCTGTTTTTT. This encodes CASSPRQGNTGELFF. The rearrangement joins TRBV6-1 to TRBJ2-2; TRBD1 agrees at 7 bases. The CDR3 runs to 15 residues. The germline V gene has CDR1 MNHNS and CDR2 SASEGT. V shed 5 bases, J shed 1 base, and the junction held 4 bases outside the gene matches.